The 24 T cell receptor beta chains reported below all come from one sample, sequenced in a study of T cells after yellow fever vaccination. MiXCR was run by TCRdb on the 5' RACE reads, yielding one entry per CDR3 protein. The sample records about 300,000 distinct CDR3 sequences, roughly 7% being singletons. The sample here was PBMCs, taken 45 days after the first yellow fever vaccination. All receptors come from a man between 18 and 35 years old who received the YFV17D yellow fever vaccine.

This clonotype was seen ten or more times. The rearrangement links TRBV29-1 to TRBJ1-5, with 9 bases that match TRBD1. V trimming: 6 bases; J trimming: 4 bases; junction bases outside the gene matches: 7. Germline CDR1 and CDR2: SQVTM and ANQGSEA. There are 14 residues in the CDR3. CDR3 amino acids: CSVAGTGKNQPQHF. DNA for the CDR3: TGCAGCGTAGCCGGGACAGGGAAGAATCAGCCCCAGCATTTT. The variable domain in full, completed from reference TRBV29-1 and TRBJ1-5, reads SAVISQKPSRDICQRGTSLTIQCQVDSQVTMMFWYRQQPGQSLTLIATANQGSEATYESGFVIDKFPISRPNLTFSTLTVSNMSPEDSSIYLCSVAGTGKNQPQHFGDGTRLSIL.

This clonotype has a count of ten or more. V usage is TRBV7-9 and J usage is TRBJ2-6; D unclear. V was clipped by 3 bases and J by 0 bases, with 3 bases between them. The CDR3 runs 14 residues. Germline V gene lookup returns CDR1 SEHNR and CDR2 FQNEAQ (reference sequence). CDR3 region: CASSFGSGANVLTF. For the CDR3, the DNA is TGTGCCAGCAGCTTCGGCTCTGGGGCCAACGTCCTGACTTTC.

This clonotype was detected only a few times. The DNA for the CDR3 is TGTGCCAGCAGCTTAGACAGTGAAGCTTTCTTT. Translating it yields CASSLDSEAFF. The rearrangement uses TRBV7-9 and TRBJ1-1, with D uncertain. This CDR3 contains 11 residues. V lost 1 base and J 7 bases, leaving 4 bases between the germline ends. CDR1 and CDR2 (germline): SEHNR, FQNEAQ (reference sequence).

This clonotype was recorded many times. This chain connects TRBV5-1 to TRBJ2-1, with TRBD1 as a possible D gene (6 bases). The CDR3 runs to 12 residues. CDR1 and CDR2 (germline): SGHRS, YFSETQ. With 3 bases removed from V and 7 bases from J, the gap between germline ends came to 8 bases. The CDR3 sequence: CASSWGQNEQFF. The DNA for the CDR3 is TGCGCCAGCAGCTGGGGGCAGAATGAGCAGTTCTTC.

At least ten counts were recorded for this clonotype. DNA for the CDR3: TGTGCCAGCAGCCTAAGAGGGGGGGGCACAGATACGCAGTATTTT. Translating gives CASSLRGGGTDTQYF. This chain joins TRBV7-9 and TRBJ2-3, with D possibly TRBD2 on 7 matching bases. Germline-derived CDR1 and CDR2 are SEHNR and FQNEAQ (reference sequence). The CDR3 contains 15 residues. V lost 5 bases and J 1 base, leaving 13 bases between the germline ends. Full variable domain (missing parts from reference TRBV7-9 and TRBJ2-3): DTGVSQNPRHKITKRGQNVTFRCDPISEHNRLYWYRQTLGQGPEFLTYFQNEAQLEKSRLLSDRFSAERPKGSFSTLEIQRTEQGDSAMYLCASSLRGGGTDTQYFGPGTRLTVL.

This clonotype showed up just a few times. The rearrangement uses TRBV7-2 and TRBJ1-1; D remains ambiguous. Looked up from germline, CDR1 is SGHTA and CDR2 is FQGNSA. Trimming left V 5 bases short and J 4 bases short, with 11 bases between. The CDR3 sequence is 13 residues long. CDR3 sequence (DNA): TGTGCCAGCAGCCGGACTCGGGTCACTGAAGCTTTCTTT. It is translated as CASSRTRVTEAFF.

Only a few counts were recorded for this clonotype. The chain uses TRBV20-1 and TRBJ2-2, with D tentatively TRBD2 (6 bases). V lost 7 bases and J 2 bases, leaving 11 bases between the germline ends. CDR1 and CDR2 from the germline V gene are DFQATT and SNEGSKA (reference sequence). The CDR3 loop spans 13 amino acids. CDR3 sequence (DNA): TGCAGTGTTCGCGGGGTTAACACCGGGGAGCTGTTTTTT. Amino acids: CSVRGVNTGELFF.

The chain joins TRBV20-1 to TRBJ2-3; 9 nucleotides match TRBD2. There are 15 residues in the CDR3. J lost 0 bases, V lost 5 bases, and 6 bases had no gene match. CDR1 and CDR2 (germline): DFQATT, SNEGSKA (reference sequence). The CDR3 reads CSAGNSGGSTDTQYF. CDR3 coding DNA: TGCAGTGCTGGGAATAGCGGGGGTAGCACAGATACGCAGTATTTT.

The genes are TRBV4-1 and TRBJ2-2; TRBD1 aligns across 8 bases. CDR1 MGHRA and CDR2 YSYEKL come from the germline V gene. CDR3 length equals 17 residues. J was trimmed by 2 bases and V by 0 bases; bases with no gene match: 5. The DNA for the CDR3 is TGCGCCAGCAGCCAAGAAAGGCAGGGGGCTAACACCGGGGAGCTGTTTTTT. Protein: CASSQERQGANTGELFF.

The table lists this clonotype with many counts. This sequence joins TRBV5-5 and TRBJ1-4; D is unclear. This CDR3 has 12 amino acids. Trimming shortened V by 4 bases and J by 12 bases, and 13 bases separated the two germline ends. Germline V gene lookup returns CDR1 SGHKS and CDR2 YYEKEE (reference sequence). Here the CDR3 reads CASSATGRELFF. CDR3 DNA sequence: TGTGCCAGCAGCGCCACCGGGAGAGAACTGTTTTTT. Variable domain in full (rest from reference TRBV5-5 and TRBJ1-4): DAGVTQSPTHLIKTRGQQVTLRCSPISGHKSVSWYQQVLGQGPQFIFQYYEKEERGRGNFPDRFSARQFPNYSSELNVNALLLGDSALYLCASSATGRELFFGSGTQLSVL.

The J gene is TRBJ2-3, the V gene TRBV7-3, with TRBD2 matching over 10 bases. CDR1 and CDR2 (germline): SGHTA, FQGTGA. This CDR3 spans 19 amino acids. V gave up 5 bases and J gave up 2 bases; unmatched junction bases: 16. CDR3 nucleotides: TGTGCCAGCAGCCCCACCCGGAGCGGGGGGGAGAGATCCACAGATACGCAGTATTTT. Encoded protein: CASSPTRSGGERSTDTQYF. The full variable domain, completed using reference TRBV7-3 and TRBJ2-3, is GAGVSQTPSNKVTEKGKYVELRCDPISGHTALYWYRQSLGQGPEFLIYFQGTGAADDSGLPNDRFFAVRPEGSVSTLKIQRTERGDSAVYLCASSPTRSGGERSTDTQYFGPGTRLTVL.

This clonotype showed up just a few times. V and J are TRBV7-8 and TRBJ2-1; 7 bases are shared with TRBD2. In germline, CDR1 is SGHVS, CDR2 FQNEAQ. This CDR3 contains 12 residues. V was pared by 5 bases and J by 10 bases, with 5 bases of the junction left unmatched. CDR3 nucleotide sequence: TGTGCCAGCAGCGCCCTACTAGCGGAGCAGTTCTTC. Residues: CASSALLAEQFF.

This rearrangement joins TRBV7-3 to TRBJ2-3; no clear D. The CDR3 has 14 residues. Germline CDR1 reads SGHTA; CDR2 reads FQGTGA. Trimming took 1 base from V and 4 from J, leaving 9 bases between them. CDR3 region: CASSLSLNPDTQYF. The CDR3 DNA reads TGTGCCAGCAGCTTAAGTCTAAATCCAGATACGCAGTATTTT. Full variable domain (rest looked up from reference TRBV7-3 and TRBJ2-3): GAGVSQTPSNKVTEKGKYVELRCDPISGHTALYWYRQSLGQGPEFLIYFQGTGAADDSGLPNDRFFAVRPEGSVSTLKIQRTERGDSAVYLCASSLSLNPDTQYFGPGTRLTVL.

In its sample, this clonotype was seen a few times. The rearrangement uses TRBV12-3 or TRBV12-4 and TRBJ1-5; D is undetermined. Deletions cut 6 bases from V and 7 bases from J, with 13 bases between. There are 13 residues in the CDR3. In DNA form, the CDR3 reads TGTGCCAGCAGCACGATCCGCAGGCAGCCCCAGCATTTT. Translating it yields CASSTIRRQPQHF.

This clonotype was detected many times. The chain links TRBV12-3 or TRBV12-4 to TRBJ2-7; a weak D match, TRBD1 (6 bases). Between the trimmed V and J ends, which lost 6 bases and 6 bases, there was a span of 12 bases. The CDR3 length is 12 residues. CDR3 DNA sequence: TGTGCCAGCAGCCCGGACAGATCCGAGCAGTACGTC. The encoded protein is CASSPDRSEQYV.

The chain is built from TRBV4-3 and TRBJ2-7; 11 bases agree with TRBD2. The CDR3 totals 16 residues. J was trimmed by 2 bases and V by 4 bases; bases with no gene match: 7. Germline V gene lookup returns CDR1 LGHNA and CDR2 YSLEER. The CDR3 region has the DNA TGCGCCAGCAGCCGAGCTCTAGCGGGGGGACCCTACGAGCAGTACTTC. The encoded protein is CASSRALAGGPYEQYF.

This clonotype was seen many times. This sequence joins TRBV7-9 and TRBJ2-7, with D perhaps given as TRBD1 or TRBD2 (6 bases each). The length of the CDR3 is 15 residues. V gave up 1 base and J gave up 2 bases, with 12 bases separating them. Germline CDR1 and CDR2: SEHNR and FQNEAQ (reference sequence). The CDR3 nucleotides read TGTGCCAGCAGCTTAGGAGGGGGGCGGGCCTACGAGCAGTACGTC. Protein sequence: CASSLGGGRAYEQYV.

This clonotype was found a few times. V usage is TRBV3-1 and J usage is TRBJ1-3; D gene unclear. The CDR3 is 13 amino acids. The V gene's germline CDR1 is LGHDT and CDR2 YNNKEL (reference sequence). V lost 3 bases to trimming and J lost 2 bases, with 5 bases between them. The CDR3 sequence is CASSQGAGNTIYF. In DNA, the CDR3 is TGTGCCAGCAGCCAGGGAGCTGGAAACACCATATATTTT.

This clonotype was seen more than once but under ten times. For the CDR3, the DNA is TGTGCCAGCTCACCACCGGCAGGGTCGGAGACCCAGTACTTC. Translation gives CASSPPAGSETQYF. The chain combines TRBV18 with TRBJ2-5, with D possibly matching TRBD1 (5 bases). The length of the CDR3 is 14 residues. Germline loops: CDR1 KGHSH, CDR2 LQKENI. Trimming took off 0 bases at V and 5 bases at J, with 10 bases between the two ends. The full variable domain, in which reference TRBV18 and TRBJ2-5 provide the parts outside the CDR3, is NAGVMQNPRHLVRRRGQEARLRCSPMKGHSHVYWYRQLPEEGLKFMVYLQKENIIDESGMPKERFSAEFPKEGPSILRIQQVVRGDSAAYFCASSPPAGSETQYFGPGTRLLVL.

This clonotype showed up many times. V and J are TRBV6-2 or TRBV6-3 and TRBJ1-1; D remains ambiguous. The V and J ends lost 2 bases and 0 bases respectively, with 10 bases between them. Per the germline V gene, CDR1 is MNHEY and CDR2 is SVGEGT. The CDR3 sequence is 15 residues long. The CDR3, as DNA: TGTGCCAGCAGTTACCCCGGCCGGATGAACACTGAAGCTTTCTTT. Protein: CASSYPGRMNTEAFF.

This clonotype came up a few times. The chain employs TRBV10-3 and TRBJ1-2; the match to TRBD1 covers 10 bases. CDR1 ENHRY and CDR2 SYGVKD come from the germline V gene. J was trimmed by 8 bases and V by 0 bases; bases with no gene match: 6. This CDR3 comprises 15 residues. DNA of the CDR3: TGTGCCATCAGTGAGTCCTTGGGACAGGGGAACGGCTACACCTTC. Protein: CAISESLGQGNGYTF.

The chain employs TRBV4-1 and TRBJ2-2; D may be TRBD1 (5 bases). Trimming removed 1 base at V and 10 bases at J, with 16 bases between. CDR3 length equals 15 residues. Germline V CDR1 and CDR2: MGHRA, YSYEKL. The CDR3 nucleotides are TGCGCCAGCAGCCAAGCGGACGGGCAGGGTATGGAGCTGTTTTTT. Its translation is CASSQADGQGMELFF.

The gene calls are TRBV7-9 and TRBJ2-3, with TRBD1 as a possible D gene (6 bases). The V end was cut by 6 bases, the J end by 7 bases, with 14 bases between. This CDR3 region has 13 residues. Germline loops: CDR1 SEHNR, CDR2 FQNEAQ (reference sequence). Here the CDR3 reads CASSQQGLHTQYF. The CDR3 DNA reads as TGTGCCAGCAGTCAACAGGGCCTGCATACGCAGTATTTT.

The chain employs TRBV7-2 and TRBJ1-1, with D perhaps matching TRBD1 (6 bases). V was trimmed by 7 bases and J by 0 bases, leaving 18 bases between them. This CDR3 region has 16 residues. CDR1 is SGHTA, CDR2 FQGNSA, per germline. The CDR3 is CASKKQGPGVNTEAFF. The CDR3 DNA follows: TGTGCCAGCAAAAAACAGGGACCGGGAGTGAACACTGAAGCTTTCTTT.